This is a list of T cell receptor beta chains from one sample in a study of blood T cell repertoires in COVID-19. Clones were read by immunoSEQ multiplex PCR, and TCRdb kept only the in-frame ones, dropping some. This sample has about 350,000 clones, with over 80% found just once. The specimen sequenced was peripheral blood. The receptors derive from a man aged 25 to 40 with COVID-19, enrolled during active disease. The CDR3 runs from the conserved cysteine through the conserved F or W. D genes are given only for firm matches. The size field is filled for only some rows; it gives once, few, many or a size class.

v_gene	d_gene	abundance	j_gene	CDR3nt	CDR3aa
TRBV2	NA	once	TRBJ1-1	TGTGCCAGCAGAGGCAGGGGTGGGGTGAACACTGAAGCTTTCTTT	CASRGRGGVNTEAFF
TRBV27	TRBD2	NA	TRBJ2-3	TGTGCCAGTCGGGGGGCAGATACGCAGTATTTT	CASRGADTQYF
TRBV5-4	NA	NA	TRBJ2-7	TGTGCCAGCAGCTTGGCCTGGGGGCAAGCCTACGAGCAGTACTTC	CASSLAWGQAYEQYF
TRBV10-3	TRBD1	NA	TRBJ1-1	TGTGCCATCAAAAAAGGACAGGAAAACACTGAAGCTTTCTTT	CAIKKGQENTEAFF
TRBV2	TRBD1	once	TRBJ1-2	TGTGCCAGCAGGGAGAACAGGGGGTTCCGCTATGGCTACACCTTC	CASRENRGFRYGYTF
TRBV28	NA	NA	TRBJ2-5	TGTGCCAGCAGTTTATCCTCGCGGCCCTTGGAGACCCAGTACTTC	CASSLSSRPLETQYF
TRBV5-1	NA	NA	TRBJ2-1	TGCGCCAGCAGCTTGGCCGATAGAAGGGGTAATGAGCAGTTCTTC	CASSLADRRGNEQFF
TRBV27	TRBD2	NA	TRBJ2-1	TGTGCCAGCAGTGAGCGGGGGGGCGCGGATGAGCAGTTCTTC	CASSERGGADEQFF
TRBV5-4	TRBD1	once	TRBJ1-4	TGTGCCAGCAGCCAGGACAGGGGGATCGCTAATGAAAAACTGTTTTTT	CASSQDRGIANEKLFF
TRBV6-5	TRBD2	NA	TRBJ2-1	TGTGCCAGCAGTTACCGGACTAGCGGGAGGTACAATGAGCAGTTCTTC	CASSYRTSGRYNEQFF
TRBV24-1	TRBD1	once	TRBJ2-5	TGTGCCACCAGTCCCGGGACAGTGTACCAAGAGACCCAGTACTTC	CATSPGTVYQETQYF
TRBV19	NA	NA	TRBJ2-4	TGTGCCAGTAGCCAAGCCAAAAACATTCAGTACTTC	CASSQAKNIQYF
TRBV28	TRBD1	NA	TRBJ2-7	TGTGCCAGCAGTTCTTACGGGACAGCCGCCTACGAGCAGTACTTC	CASSSYGTAAYEQYF
TRBV5-1	TRBD1	NA	TRBJ2-3	TGCGCCAGCAGCTCCGGGACAGGGGGAACAGATACGCAGTATTTT	CASSSGTGGTDTQYF
TRBV5-1	NA	NA	TRBJ2-7	TGCGCCAGCAGCTTGGTGGCGGGGTCCTACGAGCAGTACTTC	CASSLVAGSYEQYF
TRBV30	TRBD2	NA	TRBJ2-7	TGTGCCTGGATCCCCGGGACTAGCGGGATCTACGAGCAGTACTTC	CAWIPGTSGIYEQYF
TRBV7-2	NA	NA	TRBJ2-1	TGTGCCAGCAGCTTAAACGGTAACAATGAGCAGTTCTTC	CASSLNGNNEQFF
TRBV9	NA	NA	TRBJ2-3	TGTGCCAGCAGCGTAGCGGGAGTACTCACAGATACGCAGTATTTT	CASSVAGVLTDTQYF
TRBV18	NA	NA	TRBJ1-1	TGTGCCAGCTCACCACCGTGGCAGGGAGGCACTGAAGCTTTCTTT	CASSPPWQGGTEAFF
TRBV30	NA	NA	TRBJ1-2	TGTGCCTGGAGTATCGGCAGGGAGGTAGGCTACACCTTC	CAWSIGREVGYTF
TRBV28	TRBD2	NA	TRBJ2-7	TGTGCCAGCAGTTTGAAAATTTCCGGACTAGCGGGAGGTTCCTACGAGCAGTACTTC	CASSLKISGLAGGSYEQYF
TRBV2	NA	NA	TRBJ2-3	TGTGCCAGCAGGGAGCTGGGGGGGCCCACAGATACGCAGTATTTT	CASRELGGPTDTQYF
TRBV5-6	NA	once	TRBJ1-5	TGTGCCAGCAGCTTGGGACCTCCCCGAGGGAATCAGCCCCAGCATTTT	CASSLGPPRGNQPQHF
TRBV29-1	NA	once	TRBJ2-5	TGCAGCGCCTGGGACGGAGGGAAGACCCAGTACTTC	CSAWDGGKTQYF
TRBV21-1	NA	NA	TRBJ2-7	TGTGCCAGCAGCAATACCGGGACTAGCGGAACCTACGAGCAGTACTTC	CASSNTGTSGTYEQYF
TRBV6-2/TRBV6-3	NA	NA	TRBJ1-1	TGTGCCAGCAGTTACTCTGCTGACAGAATGAACACTGAAGCTTTCTTT	CASSYSADRMNTEAFF
TRBV7-2	NA	NA	TRBJ1-1	TGTGCCAGCAGCTTATCCCAAGGGAGCACTGAAGCTTTCTTT	CASSLSQGSTEAFF
TRBV4-3	NA	NA	TRBJ1-2	TGCGCCAGCAGCCAAGATGGGCAGACGGGCTACACCTTC	CASSQDGQTGYTF
TRBV4-1	NA	NA	TRBJ2-1	TGCGCCAGCAGCCAAGGACACGGGAGTTGGGGCAATGAGCAGTTCTTC	CASSQGHGSWGNEQFF